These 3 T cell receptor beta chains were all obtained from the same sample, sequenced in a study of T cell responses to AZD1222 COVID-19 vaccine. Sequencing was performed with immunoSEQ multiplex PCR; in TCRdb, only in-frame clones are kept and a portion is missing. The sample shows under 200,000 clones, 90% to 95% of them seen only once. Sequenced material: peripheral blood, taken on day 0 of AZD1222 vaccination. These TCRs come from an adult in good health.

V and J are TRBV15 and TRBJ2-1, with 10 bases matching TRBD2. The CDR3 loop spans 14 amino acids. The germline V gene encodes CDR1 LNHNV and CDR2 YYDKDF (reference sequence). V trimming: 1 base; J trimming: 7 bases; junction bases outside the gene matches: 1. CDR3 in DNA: TGTGCCACCAGCAGAGGGGGACTAGCGAATGAGCAGTTCTTC. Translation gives CATSRGGLANEQFF. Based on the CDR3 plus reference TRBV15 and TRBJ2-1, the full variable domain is DAMVIQNPRYQVTQFGKPVTLSCSQTLNHNVMYWYQQKSSQAPKLLFHYYDKDFNNEADTPDNFQSRRPNTSFCFLDIRSPGLGDTAMYLCATSRGGLANEQFFGPGTRLTVL.

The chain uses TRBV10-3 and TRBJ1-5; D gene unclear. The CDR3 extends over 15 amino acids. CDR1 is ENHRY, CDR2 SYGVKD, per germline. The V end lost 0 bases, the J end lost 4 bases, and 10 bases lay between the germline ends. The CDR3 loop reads CAISESTTRNQPQHF. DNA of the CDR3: TGTGCCATCAGTGAGTCGACCACCCGTAATCAGCCCCAGCATTTT.

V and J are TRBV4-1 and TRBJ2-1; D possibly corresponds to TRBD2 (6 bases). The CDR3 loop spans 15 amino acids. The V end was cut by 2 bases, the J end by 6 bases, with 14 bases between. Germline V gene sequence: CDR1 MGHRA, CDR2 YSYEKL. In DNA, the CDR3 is TGCGCCAGCAGCCAAACGGGACTCCCGCCCAATGAGCAGTTCTTC. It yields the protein CASSQTGLPPNEQFF.